The 25 T cell receptor beta chains below all came from one sample that was sequenced in a study of cytomegalovirus exposure and HLA in healthy donors. In the PCR, 60 Vbeta and 13 Jbeta primers were used. Sequencing was performed with immunoSEQ multiplex PCR; in TCRdb, only in-frame clones are kept and a portion is missing. In the table there are around 120,000 clones, around 76% of which are singletons. Sequenced material: PBMCs. Receptors originate from a man aged 55 to 69 in good health and CMV-seropositive.

The chain combines TRBV30 with TRBJ2-3; D may be TRBD1 (5 bases). This CDR3 is 11 amino acids long. Germline assignment: CDR1 GTSNPN and CDR2 SVGIG (reference sequence). V lost 5 bases, J lost 6 bases, and 9 bases lay in between. CDR3 sequence (DNA): TGTGCCTGGGCAGCAGGGGATACGCAGTATTTT. Encoded protein: CAWAAGDTQYF. The full variable domain, completed using reference TRBV30 and TRBJ2-3, is SQTIHQWPATLVQPVGSPLSLECTVEGTSNPNLYWYRQAAGRGLQLLFYSVGIGQISSEVPQNLSASRPQDRQFILSSKKLLLSDSGFYLCAWAAGDTQYFGPGTRLTVL.

This chain joins TRBV12-2 and TRBJ1-1; TRBD1 is taken as the D call from the table, unchecked against the DNA. TRBV12-2 is labeled a pseudogene. The CDR3 has 15 residues. The CDR3 loop is CASRPRGQRDTEAFF. CDR3 nucleotide sequence: TGTGCAAGTCGCCCCCGGGGACAACGAGACACTGAAGCTTTCTTT.

This chain joins TRBV19 and TRBJ2-7; 12 nucleotides line up with TRBD2. Germline CDR1 is LNHDA and CDR2 is SQIVND (reference sequence). This CDR3 is built from 15 residues. V shed 4 bases, J shed 4 bases, and the junction held 5 bases outside the gene matches. The chain's CDR3 is CASSKGLAGLYEQYF. CDR3 coding DNA: TGTGCCAGTAGTAAGGGACTAGCGGGCTTATACGAGCAGTACTTC.

This chain uses TRBV7-9 with TRBJ2-3, with 7 bases aligning to TRBD2. Germline V gene sequence: CDR1 SEHNR, CDR2 FQNEAQ (reference sequence). This CDR3 region has 13 residues. J lost 3 bases, V lost 7 bases, and 4 bases had no gene match. The CDR3: CASIDGGTDTQYF. CDR3 coding DNA: TGTGCCAGCATCGACGGGGGGACAGATACGCAGTATTTT.

The chain couples TRBV2 to TRBJ2-2; no clear D gene. Germline V gene data show CDR1 as SNHLY and CDR2 as FYNNEI. V was shortened by 6 bases and J by 5 bases, with 10 bases between the two germline ends. The CDR3 runs 13 residues. The CDR3 here is CASSSQFTGELFF. The CDR3, as DNA: TGTGCCAGCAGCTCCCAGTTTACCGGGGAGCTGTTTTTT.

The J gene is TRBJ1-1, the V gene TRBV4-1; 9 bases map to TRBD1. Germline V gives CDR1 MGHRA, CDR2 YSYEKL. The trim removed 5 bases at V and 2 bases at J, leaving 9 bases unmatched. This CDR3 has 16 residues. Here the CDR3 reads CASSKPRQGVNTEAFF. The CDR3 nucleotides read TGCGCCAGCAGCAAACCCCGACAGGGGGTAAACACTGAAGCTTTCTTT.

This chain links TRBV6-5 with TRBJ1-4; D remains unclear. V was trimmed by 7 bases and J by 0 bases, leaving 12 bases between them. This CDR3 comprises 15 residues. Germline CDR1 and CDR2: MNHEY and SVGAGI. The CDR3 DNA is TGTGCCAGCACGAGGGTCTTCGCAACTAATGAAAAACTGTTTTTT. Translated, it gives CASTRVFATNEKLFF.

This chain links TRBV28 with TRBJ1-2; D unresolved. Germline loops: CDR1 MDHEN, CDR2 SYDVKM. V was pared by 2 bases and J by 4 bases, with 5 bases between. CDR3 length: 12 amino acids. CDR3 DNA: TGTGCCAGCAGTTTACGTCTCTATGGCTACACCTTC. Translating gives CASSLRLYGYTF.

J is TRBJ1-1 and V is TRBV4-2, with TRBD1 identical over 8 bases. V was clipped by 4 bases and J by 1 base; unmatched bases: 5. Germline V gene lookup returns CDR1 LGHNA and CDR2 YNFKEQ. This CDR3 spans 15 amino acids. The CDR3 region is CASSLRQGRNTEAFF. The CDR3 region has the DNA TGTGCCAGCAGCCTTAGACAGGGGAGGAACACTGAAGCTTTCTTT.

The rearrangement joins TRBV5-1 to TRBJ1-2, with D uncertain. V lost 3 bases, J lost 5 bases, and 14 bases lay in between. CDR1 SGHRS and CDR2 YFSETQ come from the germline V gene. The CDR3 totals 14 residues. CDR3 bases: TGCGCCAGCAGCTCCGACGGAGCCCTTTATGGCTACACCTTC. Protein product: CASSSDGALYGYTF.

The genes are TRBV5-1 and TRBJ2-1, with 14 positions matching TRBD2. Germline V gene sequence: CDR1 SGHRS, CDR2 YFSETQ. The CDR3 contains 16 residues. The junction had 5 bases not matched to a gene; V was cut back by 4 bases and J by 5 bases. The CDR3 DNA sequence: TGCGCCAGCAGCCGCGGACTAGCGGGAGGTAACAATGAGCAGTTCTTC. Amino acid sequence: CASSRGLAGGNNEQFF.

The chain joins TRBV10-3 to TRBJ1-1, with D possibly TRBD1 on 5 matching bases. CDR1 and CDR2 (germline): ENHRY, SYGVKD. This CDR3 is 13 amino acids long. Trimming removed 7 bases at V and 1 base at J, with 10 bases between. The CDR3 DNA reads TGTGCCATCATGGGGGGATGGAACACTGAAGCTTTCTTT. Protein product: CAIMGGWNTEAFF.

The CDR3 DNA follows: TGTGCCAGCAGCAAGGACAGGGGCGGCGAGCAGTACTTC. This translates into CASSKDRGGEQYF. The chain links TRBV7-3 to TRBJ2-7, with 9 bases matching TRBD1. The germline CDR1 and CDR2 sequences are SGHTA and FQGTGA. The junction had 5 bases not matched to a gene; V was cut back by 5 bases and J by 6 bases. This CDR3 comprises 13 residues.

This clone was detected once. The chain is built from TRBV30 and TRBJ2-1, with 7 bases identical to TRBD2. Per the germline V gene, CDR1 is GTSNPN and CDR2 is SVGIG (reference sequence). The CDR3 spans 15 residues. V lost 0 bases, J lost 9 bases, and 11 bases stayed unmatched. CDR3 coding DNA: TGTGCCTGGAGTGTATTCGGGGGGAGGGTCGGTGAGCAGTTCTTC. Encoded protein: CAWSVFGGRVGEQFF. Full variable domain (outside the CDR3, taken from reference TRBV30 and TRBJ2-1): SQTIHQWPATLVQPVGSPLSLECTVEGTSNPNLYWYRQAAGRGLQLLFYSVGIGQISSEVPQNLSASRPQDRQFILSSKKLLLSDSGFYLCAWSVFGGRVGEQFFGPGTRLTVL.

The J gene is TRBJ2-6, the V gene TRBV19; 9 bases align to TRBD1. The germline V gene encodes CDR1 LNHDA and CDR2 SQIVND (reference sequence). This CDR3 spans 16 amino acids. V was pared by 5 bases and J by 2 bases, with 4 bases of the junction left unmatched. The CDR3 protein is CASSPGTGTGANVLTF. For the CDR3, the DNA is TGTGCCAGTAGTCCGGGGACAGGGACTGGGGCCAACGTCCTGACTTTC.

The chain couples TRBV9 to TRBJ2-2; TRBD1 matches at 10 bases. V shed 0 bases and J 1 base; nucleotides not matched to a gene: 6. CDR1 SGDLS and CDR2 YYNGEE come from the germline V gene. The CDR3 spans 18 residues. The CDR3 sequence is CASSVAPRTGGNTGELFF. For the CDR3, the DNA is TGTGCCAGCAGCGTAGCTCCGAGGACAGGGGGGAACACCGGGGAGCTGTTTTTT.

This chain connects TRBV7-2 to TRBJ2-7; 8 bases fit TRBD1. The ends lost 3 bases at V and 3 bases at J; junction bases unmatched: 4. Germline-derived CDR1 and CDR2 are SGHTA and FQGNSA. CDR3 length: 14 residues. CDR3 amino acids: CASSFRTGNYEQYF. Here the CDR3 DNA reads TGTGCCAGCAGCTTTAGGACAGGGAACTACGAGCAGTACTTC.

The V and J genes are TRBV6-5 and TRBJ1-2, with D hard to call. Trimming shortened V by 5 bases and J by 4 bases, and 8 bases separated the two germline ends. The CDR3 covers 12 residues. CDR1 is MNHEY and CDR2 is SVGAGI in the germline V gene. DNA for the CDR3: TGTGCCAGCAGTGTCTCCGGCTATGGCTACACCTTC. Its translation is CASSVSGYGYTF.

CDR3 region: CASRGQGYSNQPQHF. The CDR3 coding sequence is TGTGCCAGCAGGGGACAGGGGTATAGCAATCAGCCCCAGCATTTT. The chain recombines TRBV28 with TRBJ1-5; TRBD1 agrees at 10 bases. Trimming cost V 6 bases and J 0 bases; bases outside gene matches: 2. The CDR3 sequence is 15 residues long. The V gene's germline CDR1 is MDHEN and CDR2 SYDVKM.

V usage is TRBV5-1 and J usage is TRBJ2-1, with D perhaps matching TRBD1 (6 bases). The CDR3 length is 15 residues. Deletions cut 4 bases from V and 0 bases from J, with 11 bases between. CDR1 and CDR2 (germline): SGHRS, YFSETQ. CDR3 DNA: TGCGCCAGCAGCCCCCAGGGGATCTCCTACAATGAGCAGTTCTTC. Protein product: CASSPQGISYNEQFF.

The V call is TRBV7-8, the J call TRBJ2-7; D perhaps matches TRBD1 (6 bases). Trimming took off 2 bases at V and 2 bases at J, with 13 bases between the two ends. This CDR3 is 15 amino acids long. Germline V gene data show CDR1 as SGHVS and CDR2 as FQNEAQ. In nucleotides, the CDR3 is TGTGCCAGCAGCTTAAGGGGGACGCCTCCCTACGAGCAGTACTTC. Translated: CASSLRGTPPYEQYF.

Notes on this clone: One junction end disagrees with the germline gene, perhaps due to a read error. This chain connects TRBV5-6 to TRBJ2-4; D is unresolved. The CDR3 totals 11 residues. From germline, CDR1 is SGHDT and CDR2 YYEEEE. CDR3 DNA: TGTGCCAGCAGCCGTGAAAACAGTCAGTACTTC. Residues: CASSRENSQYF.

This rearrangement joins TRBV18 to TRBJ1-4; maybe TRBD1 (5 bases). Per the germline V gene, CDR1 is KGHSH and CDR2 is LQKENI. This CDR3 contains 14 residues. Trimming took off 5 bases at V and 0 bases at J, with 7 bases between the two ends. The CDR3 loop reads CASSYRSTNEKLFF. CDR3 sequence (DNA): TGTGCCAGCTCATACAGGTCAACTAATGAAAAACTGTTTTTT. Filled out from reference TRBV18 and TRBJ1-4, the complete variable domain reads NAGVMQNPRHLVRRRGQEARLRCSPMKGHSHVYWYRQLPEEGLKFMVYLQKENIIDESGMPKERFSAEFPKEGPSILRIQQVVRGDSAAYFCASSYRSTNEKLFFGSGTQLSVL.

This chain joins TRBV25-1 and TRBJ1-1, with 7 positions matching TRBD1. The CDR3 totals 15 residues. Unmatched junction bases numbered 9, after V lost 3 bases and J lost 5 bases. Germline V gives CDR1 MGHDK, CDR2 SYGVNS. As DNA, the CDR3 is TGTGCCAGCAGTGACCGCAGGGGGGTTGGGACTGAAGCTTTCTTT. It specifies CASSDRRGVGTEAFF.

This chain joins TRBV15 and TRBJ1-3; D unclear. V lost 5 bases, J lost 0 bases, and 14 bases lay in between. Germline CDR1 reads LNHNV; CDR2 reads YYDKDF (reference sequence). The CDR3 consists of 16 residues. The DNA for the CDR3 is TGTGCCACCAGCTGGCTGCTCCGCCACTCTGGAAACACCATATATTTT. Translation: CATSWLLRHSGNTIYF.